The 8 T cell receptor beta chains given below trace back to one sample, sequenced in a study. TCRdb called the 5' RACE reads again in MiXCR, with one record for every CDR3 protein. This table holds 7,000 to 9,000 distinct CDR3 sequences, roughly 29% found once. Input material: naive CD4+ T cells sorted from a lymph node. The subset denotes: naive CD4+ T cells, CD4+CD45RA+CD25-. Receptors originate from a female donor with breast cancer.

By share, this clonotype counts as medium-sized. The gene calls are TRBV6-6 and TRBJ1-5, with no clear D. V dropped 5 bases and J dropped 0 bases, with 5 bases sitting between them. The CDR3 covers 13 residues. The germline V gene has CDR1 MNHNY and CDR2 SVGAGI (reference sequence). Here the CDR3 reads CASSRNSNQPQHF. CDR3 in DNA: TGTGCCAGCAGTAGAAATAGCAATCAGCCCCAGCATTTT.

This clonotype has at least ten counts. The chain has TRBV7-9 and TRBJ1-5; no reliable D call. CDR1 and CDR2 (germline): SEHNR, FQNEAQ (reference sequence). This CDR3 contains 15 residues. V lost 4 bases and J 4 bases, leaving 14 bases between the germline ends. CDR3 nucleotide sequence: TGTGCCAGCAGCTCGGGCCCCGACGGGAATCAGCCCCAGCATTTT. Translation gives CASSSGPDGNQPQHF.

By sample share, this clonotype is medium-sized (0.01 to 0.1%). The rearrangement joins TRBV4-1 to TRBJ2-1, with D perhaps TRBD2 (5 bases). The ends were cut back, 4 bases at V and 7 bases at J, with 20 bases in the middle. CDR3 length equals 16 residues. Germline V lookup: CDR1 MGHRA, CDR2 YSYEKL. The CDR3 region has the DNA TGCGCCAGCAGCCGACCCCGGGTAGCGACGTCGAATGAGCAGTTCTTC. Translating gives CASSRPRVATSNEQFF.

Relative to its sample, this clonotype is medium-sized. CDR3 sequence: CAWSRWAGAYNEQFF. CDR3 in DNA: TGTGCCTGGAGTCGCTGGGCGGGTGCGTACAATGAGCAGTTCTTC. V is TRBV30 and J is TRBJ2-1; D is perhaps TRBD2 (5 bases). The CDR3 consists of 15 residues. V shed 2 bases and J shed 4 bases, with 15 bases lying between them. CDR1 is GTSNPN, CDR2 SVGIG, per germline (reference sequence).

The chain has TRBV2 and TRBJ1-1; possible D gene TRBD1, 5 bases. This CDR3 comprises 14 residues. V gave up 6 bases and J gave up 3 bases, with 14 bases separating them. Germline V CDR1 and CDR2: SNHLY, FYNNEI. The CDR3 here is CASRGDSADTEAFF. For the CDR3, the DNA is TGTGCCAGCAGGGGGGACTCGGCAGACACTGAAGCTTTCTTT.

This clonotype appeared many times. This rearrangement joins TRBV6-2 or TRBV6-3 to TRBJ2-7; D gene unclear. CDR1 MNHEY and CDR2 SVGEGT come from the germline V gene. This CDR3 spans 14 amino acids. Deletions cut 6 bases from V and 0 bases from J, with 12 bases between. CDR3 in amino acids: CASSDNRDSYEQYF. The CDR3, as DNA: TGTGCCAGCAGCGATAATAGGGACTCCTACGAGCAGTACTTC.

There are many counts of this clonotype. The chain's CDR3 is CSARDQGYNEQFF. CDR3 nucleotides: TGCAGTGCTAGAGATCAGGGGTACAATGAGCAGTTCTTC. The chain employs TRBV20-1 and TRBJ2-1; D perhaps matches TRBD1 (6 bases). Trimming stripped 0 bases from V and 4 bases from J, with 7 bases between. The length of the CDR3 is 13 residues. The germline V gene encodes CDR1 DFQATT and CDR2 SNEGSKA (reference sequence).

J is TRBJ2-1 and V is TRBV2; TRBD1 or TRBD2 may be the D gene (5 bases each). In germline, CDR1 is SNHLY, CDR2 FYNNEI. V was shortened by 9 bases and J by 0 bases, with 12 bases between the two germline ends. The CDR3 is made up of 14 amino acids. The DNA for the CDR3 is TGTGCCAGGGGGCGGGCGAGCTCCTACAATGAGCAGTTCTTC. It specifies CARGRASSYNEQFF.